This T cell receptor (beta chain) was obtained from a study of blood T cell repertoires in COVID-19 (dated by TCRdb to between 2020 and 2021). Study-level background: Samples from collaborators originated in the United States, Italy and Spain and spanned both the acute and convalescent phases of COVID-19. The material from the prospective study consisted of cDNA or gDNA derived from T cells, B-cell-depleted T cells, or PBMCs. The dataset comprised deeply sampled blood TCRbeta repertoires from subjects exposed to, actively infected with, or recovered from COVID-19. The repertoires were released in a freely available public database intended as a resource for research on the immune response to SARS-CoV-2. Samples came from the ongoing ImmuneRACE study (first 160 participants) plus 1,254 subjects from 6 global collaborators. Sample metadata almost always included a de-identified subject ID, COVID-19 status, age in years and sex. Where available, HLA class I and class II types were obtained from metadata supplied by the sample provider rather than from assay-based typing.

A word on this clone: It has no known antigen specificity. No qualities accompany the bases; no much larger clone lies one base away.

The immunoSEQ Assay, a bias-controlled multiplex PCR, was used to amplify TCRbeta CDR3 regions from genomic DNA. As for the authors' bioinformatics: Nucleated cell counts per sample were estimated from amplification of reference gene primers within the assay. To quantify the absolute abundance of each unique TCRbeta CDR3 rearrangement, sequence reads were collapsed and filtered. For each sample, productive Simpson clonality was calculated by taking the square root of Simpson's diversity index across productive rearrangements. TCRdb carries this immuneACCESS record with in-frame sequences only. Its versions omit some clonotypes, under half of them owing to an unresolved V gene in the studies checked, with the rest unexplained. The DNA was the basis for D and trimming; V, J and clone size are from that table. This sample lists about 170,000 clones; about 88% were detected once. The ten largest clones add up to under 3% of the sample.

CDR3 length: 17 amino acids, cysteine to phenylalanine. The kept DNA is CDR3 alone, 51 bases in frame from the first base. Germline trimming amounts to 0 bases on V and 5 bases on J, with 9 as the count of junction bases outside the gene matches. The germline V gene sets CDR1 to LGHNA and CDR2 to YSLEER. One collaborating source in Seattle enrolled patients while the patients were actively infected and followed the patients over time throughout the course of disease. The collaborating institutions used their own protocols to collect whole blood in K2EDTA tubes. For TCRbeta analysis, collaborators shipped samples in one of three forms: frozen whole blood, isolated PBMCs, or DNA extracted from either of those sample types. Overall study outcomes, separate from this receptor: The quantity of clinical and demographic metadata differed by source and by participant and was supplied without curation.

This receptor was identified in a woman older than 75 with COVID-19, enrolled during active disease. The sequenced sample consisted of peripheral blood. Rearrangement joined TRBV4-3 to TRBJ2-2, and TRBD2 aligns with 7 junction nucleotides. The DNA is as follows: TGCGCCAGCAGCCAAGAAATAAGCGGGGTGGCTACCGGGGAGCTGTTTTTT. Its product reads: CASSQEISGVATGELFF.